A selection of T cell receptor beta chains follows, all from one sample in a study of T cells in Graves' hyperthyroidism and ophthalmopathy. TCRdb re-analysed the multiplex PCR reads in MiXCR, keeping a single row per CDR3 protein. The sample shows more than 600,000 distinct CDR3 sequences, about 15% of them seen only once. The sequencing sample was made of blood. These receptors all stem from a man between 18 and 35 years old with Graves' hyperthyroidism. Both conserved end residues are part of each CDR3. D genes are given only for firm matches. Clone size is not always given. Where it is, it says once, few, many or a class for expanded clones.

d_call	j_call	clone_size	v_call	cdr3_nt	cdr3_aa
-	TRBJ2-7	many	TRBV29-1	TGCAGCGTTGAATGGGGTCACGAGCAGTACTTC	CSVEWGHEQYF
TRBD1	TRBJ2-5	few	TRBV7-3	TGTGCCAGCAGCTTAATAGGGGGCGAAGAGACCCAGTACTTC	CASSLIGGEETQYF
TRBD2	TRBJ2-2	-	TRBV6-2/TRBV6-3	TGTGCCAGCAGCCTCATTTCTAGCGGGACCGGGGAGCTGTTTTTT	CASSLISSGTGELFF
-	TRBJ2-6	-	TRBV19	TGTGCCAGTAGTATTACGAGCTCTGGGGCCAACGTCCTGACTTTC	CASSITSSGANVLTF
-	TRBJ2-3	few	TRBV10-3	TGTGCCATCAGTGAGTCCATAGATACGCAGTATTTT	CAISESIDTQYF
TRBD2	TRBJ2-2	-	TRBV3-1	TGTGCCAGCAGAAACAGAGGGGAGGGAAGGACCGGGGAGCTGTTTTTT	CASRNRGEGRTGELFF
TRBD2	TRBJ2-7	many	TRBV6-1	TGTGCCAGCAGCAAACTAGCGGGAGAGTACGAGCAGTACTTC	CASSKLAGEYEQYF
-	TRBJ2-7	-	TRBV3-1	TGTGCCAGCAGCCCAACCGCCGACGGGAGAGTCTACGAGCAGTACTTC	CASSPTADGRVYEQYF
TRBD2	TRBJ2-3	-	TRBV20-1	TGCAGTGCTAGAGATCTGACTAGCGGGAGGTTTACAGATACGCAGTATTTT	CSARDLTSGRFTDTQYF
TRBD2	TRBJ2-1	-	TRBV7-2	TGTGCCAGCAGCTTAGGGGCCGGGACTAGTCTCTACAATGAGCAGTTCTTC	CASSLGAGTSLYNEQFF
-	TRBJ1-1	many	TRBV28	TGTGCCAGCAGTTCGGCGGTATCTGAAGCTTTCTTT	CASSSAVSEAFF
-	TRBJ1-5	many	TRBV28	TGTGCCAGCAGTCTACCGGGACGAGGCAATCAGCCCCAGCATTTT	CASSLPGRGNQPQHF
-	TRBJ2-7	many	TRBV27	TGTGCCAGCAGTTTCTCAGGAGGTGGCGAGCAGTACTTC	CASSFSGGGEQYF
-	TRBJ1-6	once	TRBV2	TGTGCCAGCAGTAAAGGGGTGGGAAATTCACCCCTCCACTTT	CASSKGVGNSPLHF
-	TRBJ1-1	-	TRBV29-1	TGCAGCGTTGAACAAGCTTTCTTT	CSVEQAFF
-	TRBJ2-7	few	TRBV19	TGTGCCAGTAGTATAGGAAGCGGCCCCTCCTACGAGCAGTACTTC	CASSIGSGPSYEQYF
-	TRBJ2-1	-	TRBV29-1	TGCAGCGTTGAAGATTTCGGTCGTTACAATGAGCAGTTCTTC	CSVEDFGRYNEQFF
-	TRBJ2-2	-	TRBV5-6	TGTGTCAGCAGCTCAGGACAGACATACACCGGGGAGCTGTTTTTT	CVSSSGQTYTGELFF
TRBD1	TRBJ2-1	-	TRBV28	TGTGCCAGCAGTTTAGGGGGACAGGGGTTTAATGAGCAGTTCTTC	CASSLGGQGFNEQFF
TRBD1	TRBJ2-5	many	TRBV28	TGTGCCAGCATGACCCCCCGACCGGGACAGGAAGAGACCCAGTACTTC	CASMTPRPGQEETQYF
TRBD2	TRBJ2-1	-	TRBV7-2	TGTGCCAGCAGCGGATACGGGACTAGCGGATCCTACGAGCAGTTCTTC	CASSGYGTSGSYEQFF
-	TRBJ1-2	-	TRBV4-1	TGCGCCAGCAGCCAACAACCTGAGCCTGCTAACTATGGCTACACCTTC	CASSQQPEPANYGYTF
-	TRBJ2-2	few	TRBV10-3	TGTGCCATCAGCGCCTACAGCCCCGGGGAGCTGTTTTTT	CAISAYSPGELFF
TRBD2	TRBJ2-7	many	TRBV13	TGTGCCAGCAGCTTAGTAACTAGCGGGAGTGACGAGCAGTACTTC	CASSLVTSGSDEQYF
TRBD2	TRBJ2-2	-	TRBV19	TGTACCAGTAGTATCGGTGCGGGAGGCGCCGGGGAGCTGTTTTTT	CTSSIGAGGAGELFF
-	TRBJ1-2	once	TRBV7-2	TGTGCCAGCAGCCATGAGGGGAAGACCAACTATGGCTACACCTTC	CASSHEGKTNYGYTF
-	TRBJ2-7	-	TRBV27	TGTGCCAGCAGTTATAAGAGCTCCTACGAGCAGTACTTC	CASSYKSSYEQYF
TRBD2	TRBJ2-4	few	TRBV11-3	TGTGCCAGCAGCTCGGGACTAGCGGGAAACAGTCAGTACTTC	CASSSGLAGNSQYF
-	TRBJ2-7	few	TRBV27	TGTGCCAGCAGTTTATCGAGCCCAGTAGGCATCTACGAGCAGTACTTC	CASSLSSPVGIYEQYF
-	TRBJ1-5	many	TRBV2	TGTGCCAGCAGTGCACGGACGGAAAATCAGCCCCAGCATTTT	CASSARTENQPQHF
TRBD1	TRBJ2-5	many	TRBV7-8	TGTGCCAGCAGCGAGAACAGGGGGCGAGGGGAGACCCAGTACTTC	CASSENRGRGETQYF
-	TRBJ2-1	many	TRBV7-2	TGTGCCAGCAGCTTCCAGGGTAGCGGAAGCAATGAGCAGTTCTTC	CASSFQGSGSNEQFF
-	TRBJ2-7	many	TRBV28	TGTGCCAGCAGTTTCAGAAAACTGGTGGACGAGCAGTACTTC	CASSFRKLVDEQYF
-	TRBJ1-3	-	TRBV27	TGTGCCAGCAGACCGATCTCTGGAAACACCATATATTTT	CASRPISGNTIYF
TRBD2	TRBJ2-3	many	TRBV20-1	TGCAGTGCTAGAGAGGGGTGGCGGGAGAACTCAGATACGCAGTATTTT	CSAREGWRENSDTQYF
TRBD1	TRBJ2-1	few	TRBV27	TGTGCCAGCACCCCGGGGACAGGGATGGATGAGCAGTTCTTC	CASTPGTGMDEQFF
-	TRBJ2-3	-	TRBV19	TGTGCCAGTAGTTCAGAAGGGACATTCCCACAGGATACGCAGTATTTT	CASSSEGTFPQDTQYF
-	TRBJ1-1	few	TRBV10-2	TGCGCCAGCAGTGCGGGCGGGGAGAACACTGAAGCTTTCTTT	CASSAGGENTEAFF
-	TRBJ2-1	many	TRBV6-8	TGTGCCAGCAGTTACCCCCAGCGGCCGAACAATGAGCAGTTCTTC	CASSYPQRPNNEQFF
TRBD2	TRBJ2-5	-	TRBV5-1	TGCGCCAGCAGCACAGCACTAGCGGGTAACCAAGAGACCCAGTACTTC	CASSTALAGNQETQYF
TRBD2	TRBJ2-3	-	TRBV20-1	TGCAGTGCTAGAGATCAGACTAGCGGGCCCACGCAGTATTTT	CSARDQTSGPTQYF
TRBD2	TRBJ2-3	-	TRBV10-1	TGCGCCAGCAGTGAGCTAGCGGGACCCCCCACAGATACGCAGTATTTT	CASSELAGPPTDTQYF
TRBD2	TRBJ2-3	few	TRBV10-3	TGTGCCATCAGCCCCTGGACTAGCGGGAGCCTCTTTGGAGATACGCAGTATTTT	CAISPWTSGSLFGDTQYF
TRBD2	TRBJ2-5	-	TRBV4-3	TGCGCCAGCAGCCAAGATTATAGCGGGGGCGAGACCCAGTACTTC	CASSQDYSGGETQYF
-	TRBJ1-6	many	TRBV30	TGTGCCTGGAGCGCCGATTCACCCCTCCACTTT	CAWSADSPLHF
TRBD2	TRBJ2-1	-	TRBV11-3	TGTGCCAGCAGTCCCGGGGCCGGACTAGCGAGTGAGCAGTTCTTC	CASSPGAGLASEQFF
-	TRBJ2-3	-	TRBV30	TGTGCCTGGGACACTTACACAGATACGCAGTATTTT	CAWDTYTDTQYF
-	TRBJ1-1	-	TRBV10-3	TGTGCCATCAGTGAGTCTTCAGGGGAAGGGGGCACTGAAGCTTTCTTT	CAISESSGEGGTEAFF